These 24 T cell receptor beta chains came from one sample sequenced in a study of siplizumab effects on memory and regulatory T cells. Assay used: immunoSEQ multiplex PCR; TCRdb lists only in-frame clones, some missing. The sample includes tens of thousands of clones, nearly 95% of them seen just once. What was sequenced was CD8+ T cells sorted from blood. The receptors stem from a human donor in good health.

The rearrangement joins TRBV30 to TRBJ1-6; maybe TRBD1 (5 bases). Trimming removed 1 base at V and 8 bases at J, with 9 bases between. The CDR3 runs 13 residues. Germline values: CDR1 GTSNPN, CDR2 SVGIG (reference sequence). In DNA, the CDR3 is TGTGCCTGGAGTGGCATGGGGGATTCACCCCTCCACTTT. This encodes CAWSGMGDSPLHF. Variable domain in full (rest from reference TRBV30 and TRBJ1-6): SQTIHQWPATLVQPVGSPLSLECTVEGTSNPNLYWYRQAAGRGLQLLFYSVGIGQISSEVPQNLSASRPQDRQFILSSKKLLLSDSGFYLCAWSGMGDSPLHFGNGTRLTVT.

The chain employs TRBV6-5 and TRBJ1-1, with D tentatively TRBD1 (6 bases). CDR3 length: 16 amino acids. V lost 0 bases and J lost 0, with 11 bases in between. Germline V gives CDR1 MNHEY, CDR2 SVGAGI. CDR3 region: CASSYSKGDMNTEAFF. CDR3 DNA sequence: TGTGCCAGCAGTTACTCGAAGGGGGACATGAACACTGAAGCTTTCTTT.

The V and J genes are TRBV10-1 and TRBJ2-7; D possibly corresponds to TRBD2 (5 bases). The CDR3 contains 13 residues. The V gene lost 2 bases and the J gene lost 3 bases, with 8 bases spanning the gap. From germline, CDR1 is WNHNN and CDR2 SYGVQD (reference sequence). CDR3 loop: CASSEGAGYEQYF. Here the CDR3 DNA reads TGCGCCAGCAGTGAGGGCGCGGGCTACGAGCAGTACTTC.

This chain joins TRBV28 and TRBJ1-1, with TRBD1 matching 10 bases. The junction had 10 bases not matched to a gene; V was cut back by 6 bases and J by 6 bases. Germline-derived CDR1 and CDR2 are MDHEN and SYDVKM. This CDR3 spans 15 amino acids. CDR3 sequence (DNA): TGTGCCAGCAGCAAGACAGGGGGCTTTCTCGCTGAAGCTTTCTTT. Protein product: CASSKTGGFLAEAFF.

The V and J genes are TRBV27 and TRBJ1-4, with TRBD1 identical over 7 bases. The CDR3 spans 17 residues. The V gene's germline CDR1 is MNHEY and CDR2 SMNVEV (reference sequence). V trimming: 6 bases; J trimming: 5 bases; junction bases outside the gene matches: 15. This chain's CDR3 is CASRKIGQADGNEKLFF. CDR3 in DNA: TGTGCCAGCAGGAAAATTGGACAGGCCGACGGAAATGAAAAACTGTTTTTT.

A word on this clone: Relative to the germline gene, one junction end is altered; a read error may explain this. CDR3 sequence reads: CAGSLAAVGRETQYF. The CDR3 DNA follows: TGTGCCGGCAGCTTGGCCGCAGTGGGTAGGGAGACCCAGTACTTC. The gene calls are TRBV5-4 and TRBJ2-5, with D unresolved. Germline lookup yields CDR1 SGHNT and CDR2 YYREEE (reference sequence). The CDR3 has 15 residues.

The chain is built from TRBV28 and TRBJ2-6; 7 nucleotides match TRBD1. Germline CDR1 is MDHEN and CDR2 is SYDVKM. The CDR3 totals 17 residues. The junction had 11 bases not matched to a gene; V was cut back by 6 bases and J by 3 bases. As DNA, the CDR3 is TGTGCCAGCAGGGGGGACAGCCTCCTAGGTGGGGCCAACGTCCTGACTTTC. Amino acid sequence: CASRGDSLLGGANVLTF.

This sequence joins TRBV19 and TRBJ2-2; D is possibly TRBD2 (6 bases). Germline V CDR1 and CDR2: LNHDA, SQIVND (reference sequence). V dropped 0 bases and J dropped 5 bases, with 10 bases sitting between them. The CDR3 is made up of 15 amino acids. The CDR3 reads CASSIEGTGTGELFF. CDR3 nucleotides: TGTGCCAGTAGTATAGAGGGGACTGGAACCGGGGAGCTGTTTTTT.

Here the CDR3 reads CASSYFQGNTEAFF. The CDR3 bases are TGTGCCAGCAGTTACTTTCAGGGGAACACTGAAGCTTTCTTT. This chain connects TRBV6-5 to TRBJ1-1; a weak D match, TRBD1 (5 bases). V dropped 1 base and J dropped 1 base, with 7 bases sitting between them. Germline V lookup: CDR1 MNHEY, CDR2 SVGAGI. This CDR3 comprises 14 residues.

The chain links TRBV5-6 to TRBJ1-1, with 10 bases lining up with TRBD1. Trimming removed 2 bases from V and 7 bases from J; junction bases left unmatched: 5. Germline CDR1 SGHDT, CDR2 YYEEEE. This CDR3 comprises 14 residues. CDR3 nucleotides: TGTGCCAGCAGCTTTGGGACAGGGGTAGATGAAGCTTTCTTT. Its translation: CASSFGTGVDEAFF.

This chain links TRBV28 with TRBJ2-2, with 11 bases identical to TRBD2. Trimming at V came to 7 bases and at J to 6 bases, leaving 10 bases not matched to a gene. Germline lookup yields CDR1 MDHEN and CDR2 SYDVKM. The CDR3 extends over 16 amino acids. CDR3 amino acids: CASTTRLAGGPGELFF. For the CDR3, the DNA is TGTGCCAGCACAACTAGGCTAGCGGGAGGCCCCGGGGAGCTGTTTTTT.

The gene calls are TRBV11-2 and TRBJ1-4; tentatively, D is TRBD1 (5 bases). CDR1 is SGHAT, CDR2 FQNNGV, per germline. The V end lost 5 bases, the J end lost 6 bases, and 16 bases lay between the germline ends. This CDR3 region has 15 residues. This chain's CDR3 is CASSQEWGWDEKLFF. In nucleotides, the CDR3 is TGTGCCAGCAGCCAAGAATGGGGGTGGGATGAAAAACTGTTTTTT.

The chain employs TRBV28 and TRBJ2-1; D not resolved. The CDR3 loop spans 14 amino acids. V lost 3 bases to trimming and J lost 5 bases, with 11 bases between them. Germline V gene lookup returns CDR1 MDHEN and CDR2 SYDVKM. The CDR3 loop reads CASSFYGSNNEQFF. The CDR3 nucleotides read TGTGCCAGCAGTTTCTACGGATCTAACAATGAGCAGTTCTTC.

The chain recombines TRBV9 with TRBJ2-1; possible D gene TRBD2, 7 bases. V was cut by 0 bases and J by 7 bases, with 20 bases left in between. This CDR3 region has 17 residues. The V gene's germline CDR1 is SGDLS and CDR2 YYNGEE. In DNA, the CDR3 is TGTGCCAGCAGCGTAGAGTGGGGGCGGGAGATCGGTAATGAGCAGTTCTTC. It translates to CASSVEWGREIGNEQFF.

V usage is TRBV5-4 and J usage is TRBJ1-2, with a tentative D call TRBD1 (5 bases). From germline, CDR1 is SGHNT and CDR2 YYREEE (reference sequence). The CDR3 consists of 13 residues. Trimming left V 0 bases short and J 9 bases short, with 12 bases between. This CDR3 is CASSLVAGQRYTF. The CDR3 nucleotides read TGTGCCAGCAGCTTGGTGGCAGGGCAACGCTACACCTTC.

This sequence joins TRBV4-1 and TRBJ2-1; TRBD2 is a possible D gene (6 bases). Germline-derived CDR1 and CDR2 are MGHRA and YSYEKL. V shed 0 bases and J shed 7 bases, with 13 bases lying between them. The CDR3 is made up of 15 amino acids. In nucleotides, the CDR3 is TGCGCCAGCAGCCAAGACTCAACTAGCAGGAATGAGCAGTTCTTC. Residues: CASSQDSTSRNEQFF.

The rearrangement uses TRBV29-1 and TRBJ2-1, with 10 bases identical to TRBD2. Trimming cost V 4 bases and J 3 bases; bases outside gene matches: 12. The CDR3 spans 17 residues. Germline CDR1 reads SQVTM; CDR2 reads ANQGSEA. This CDR3 is CSVVLGLALYFYNEQFF. In nucleotides, the CDR3 is TGCAGCGTTGTACTGGGACTAGCGTTGTATTTCTACAATGAGCAGTTCTTC.

The rearrangement uses TRBV28 and TRBJ2-1, with 7 bases aligning to TRBD1. V lost 10 bases and J lost 0; bases outside the gene matches: 6. The CDR3 length is 14 residues. Germline V gene data show CDR1 as MDHEN and CDR2 as SYDVKM. The CDR3 nucleotides are TGTGCCACCCGCCGGGACAGCTCCTACAATGAGCAGTTCTTC. Amino acid sequence: CATRRDSSYNEQFF. The full variable domain, completed using reference TRBV28 and TRBJ2-1, is DVKVTQSSRYLVKRTGEKVFLECVQDMDHENMFWYRQDPGLGLRLIYFSYDVKMKEKGDIPEGYSVSREKKERFSLILESASTNQTSMYLCATRRDSSYNEQFFGPGTRLTVL.

Concerning this clone: Other DNA sequences within the sample encode an identical CDR3. The chain recombines TRBV18 with TRBJ2-5; D is ambiguous. The V end was cut by 0 bases, the J end by 4 bases, with 3 bases between. The germline CDR1 and CDR2 sequences are KGHSH and LQKENI. This CDR3 contains 12 residues. The CDR3 loop is CASSPPGETQYF. The CDR3 nucleotides are TGTGCCAGCTCACCACCGGGAGAGACCCAGTACTTC. Based on the CDR3 plus reference TRBV18 and TRBJ2-5, the full variable domain is NAGVMQNPRHLVRRRGQEARLRCSPMKGHSHVYWYRQLPEEGLKFMVYLQKENIIDESGMPKERFSAEFPKEGPSILRIQQVVRGDSAAYFCASSPPGETQYFGPGTRLLVL.

This clone has only one observation. CDR3 amino acids: CASSVKRTYEQYF. The CDR3 region has the DNA TGTGCCAGCAGTGTAAAACGGACCTACGAGCAGTACTTC. The J gene is TRBJ2-5, the V gene TRBV6-1; D is ambiguous. The DNA end favors TRBJ2-7, so the J call may be wrong. The germline V gene encodes CDR1 MNHNS and CDR2 SASEGT. The CDR3 contains 13 residues.

The chain joins TRBV21-1 to TRBJ2-3; the table's D gene call, TRBD2, was not cross checked with the DNA. TRBV21-1 is assigned pseudogene status. CDR3 length: 20 residues. The CDR3 bases are TGTGCCAGCAGCAAAGTTACTAGCGGGAGGGCCTGGGGCGAAACAGATACGCAGTATTTT. This codes for CASSKVTSGRAWGETDTQYF.

The rearrangement links TRBV19 to TRBJ2-3; TRBD2 aligns across 7 bases. The CDR3 length is 16 residues. CDR1 and CDR2 (germline): LNHDA, SQIVND (reference sequence). V shed 1 base, J shed 2 bases, and the junction held 6 bases outside the gene matches. The CDR3 protein is CASSIGAGEHTDTQYF. CDR3 sequence (DNA): TGTGCCAGTAGTATAGGGGCGGGAGAGCACACAGATACGCAGTATTTT.

The J gene is TRBJ2-3, the V gene TRBV9; D might be TRBD1 or TRBD2, each matching 6 bases. This CDR3 contains 16 residues. V was trimmed by 4 bases and J by 0 bases, leaving 15 bases between them. Germline V gene data show CDR1 as SGDLS and CDR2 as YYNGEE. The CDR3 DNA is TGTGCCAGCAGCCGAATAGGGGGGAGAAGCACAGATACGCAGTATTTT. Translating gives CASSRIGGRSTDTQYF.

This chain connects TRBV9 to TRBJ2-7; 7 bases are a match to TRBD2. Germline V CDR1 and CDR2: SGDLS, YYNGEE. This CDR3 contains 18 residues. Germline trimming cut 0 bases from V and 4 bases from J; bases unmatched to any gene: 16. DNA of the CDR3: TGTGCCAGCAGCGTAGCCGAGGTGTCCTCGGCGGGAGTTTACGAGCAGTACTTC. Its protein is CASSVAEVSSAGVYEQYF. The full variable domain, its missing parts supplied by reference TRBV9 and TRBJ2-7, is DSGVTQTPKHLITATGQRVTLRCSPRSGDLSVYWYQQSLDQGLQFLIQYYNGEERAKGNILERFSAQQFPDLHSELNLSSLELGDSALYFCASSVAEVSSAGVYEQYFGPGTRLTVT.